This T cell receptor (beta chain) was captured by sequencing in a study of OX40 agonist ivuxolimab in advanced cancers. The table came from immunoSEQ multiplex PCR; TCRdb's copy has only in-frame clones and leaves some out. The sample consists of about 68,000 clones, 80% to 85% of them appearing once. Sequencing was performed on CD4+ or CD8+ T cells sorted from blood, taken in a trial of the OX40 agonist ivuxolimab. The sequence derives from an adult with an advanced solid tumor such as melanoma, head and neck, liver or kidney cancer.

Here the CDR3 DNA reads TGTGCCATCAGTGAGTCAGGAGCTAGCGGGATAGTCGCCGGGGAGCTGTTTTTT. Its translation: CAISESGASGIVAGELFF. The chain uses TRBV10-3 and TRBJ2-2; 9 nucleotides line up with TRBD2. Germline-derived CDR1 and CDR2 are ENHRY and SYGVKD. Germline trimming cut 0 bases from V and 6 bases from J; bases unmatched to any gene: 11. The CDR3 is made up of 18 amino acids.